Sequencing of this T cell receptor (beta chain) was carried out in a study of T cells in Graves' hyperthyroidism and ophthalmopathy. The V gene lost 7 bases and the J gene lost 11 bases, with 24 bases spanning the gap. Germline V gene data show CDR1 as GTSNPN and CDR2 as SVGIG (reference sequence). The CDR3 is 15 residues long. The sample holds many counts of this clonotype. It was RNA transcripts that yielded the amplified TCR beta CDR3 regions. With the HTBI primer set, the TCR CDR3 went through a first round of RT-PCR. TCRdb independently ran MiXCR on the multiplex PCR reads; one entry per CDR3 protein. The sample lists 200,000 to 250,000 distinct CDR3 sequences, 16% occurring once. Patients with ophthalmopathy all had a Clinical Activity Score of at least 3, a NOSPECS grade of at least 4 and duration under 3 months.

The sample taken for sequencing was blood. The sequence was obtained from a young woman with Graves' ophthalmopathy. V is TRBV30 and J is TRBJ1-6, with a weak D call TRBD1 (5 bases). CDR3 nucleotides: TGTGCCTCCAAGATACCCGGGGGGACGGGGGCACCCCTCCACTTT. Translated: CASKIPGGTGAPLHF.